What follows is one TCR beta chain and its context. These data belong to a study of OX40 agonist ivuxolimab in advanced cancers. Study information: Patients were given ivuxolimab, an antibody that agonizes OX40 (CD134).

Assay: immunoSEQ multiplex PCR; the TCRdb copy retains only in-frame clones and omits some. The sample has some 67,000 clones; over 70% are singletons. V shed 5 bases and J shed 0 bases, with 14 bases lying between them. This CDR3 region has 15 residues. The germline V gene has CDR1 PRHDT and CDR2 FYEKMQ (reference sequence). Patients had blood sampled at baseline and again on cycle 4 day 1 and cycle 7 day 1. This clonotype originated in an adult with an advanced solid tumor such as melanoma, head and neck, liver or kidney cancer. Sequenced here: CD4+ or CD8+ T cells sorted from blood, sampled in a trial of the OX40 agonist ivuxolimab. V gene TRBV13 combines with J gene TRBJ2-7, with D possibly matching TRBD2 (6 bases). CDR3 sequence: CASSTIRDSSYEQYF. Here the CDR3 DNA reads TGTGCCAGCAGCACAATCCGGGACTCCTCCTACGAGCAGTACTTC.